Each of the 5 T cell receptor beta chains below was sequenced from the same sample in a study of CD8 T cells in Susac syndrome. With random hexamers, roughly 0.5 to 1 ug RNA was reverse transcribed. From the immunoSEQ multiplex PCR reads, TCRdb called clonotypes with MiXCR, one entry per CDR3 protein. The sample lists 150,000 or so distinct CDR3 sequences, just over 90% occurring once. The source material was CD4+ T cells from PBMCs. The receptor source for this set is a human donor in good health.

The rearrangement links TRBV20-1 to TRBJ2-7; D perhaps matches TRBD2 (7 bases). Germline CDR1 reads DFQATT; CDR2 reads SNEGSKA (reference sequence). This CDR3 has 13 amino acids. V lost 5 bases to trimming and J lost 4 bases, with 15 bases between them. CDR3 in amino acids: CSAEGGVHYEQYF. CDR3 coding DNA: TGCAGTGCTGAGGGGGGGGTCCATTACGAGCAGTACTTC.

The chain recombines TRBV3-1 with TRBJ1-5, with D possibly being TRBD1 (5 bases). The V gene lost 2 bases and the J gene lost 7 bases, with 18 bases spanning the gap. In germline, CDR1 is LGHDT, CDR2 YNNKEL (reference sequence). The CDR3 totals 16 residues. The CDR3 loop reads CASSQFGDSLGQPQHF. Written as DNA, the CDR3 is TGTGCCAGCAGCCAATTCGGAGACAGCCTAGGGCAGCCCCAGCATTTT. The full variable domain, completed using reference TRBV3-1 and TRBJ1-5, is DTAVSQTPKYLVTQMGNDKSIKCEQNLGHDTMYWYKQDSKKFLKIMFSYNNKELIINETVPNRFSPKSPDKAHLNLHINSLELGDSAVYFCASSQFGDSLGQPQHFGDGTRLSIL.

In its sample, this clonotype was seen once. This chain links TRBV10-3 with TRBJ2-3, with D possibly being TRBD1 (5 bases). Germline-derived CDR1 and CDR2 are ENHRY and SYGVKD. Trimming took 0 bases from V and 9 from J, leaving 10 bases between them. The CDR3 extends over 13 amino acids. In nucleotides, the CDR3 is TGTGCCATCAGTGAGTCTGGGCAGGGCACGCAGTATTTT. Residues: CAISESGQGTQYF.

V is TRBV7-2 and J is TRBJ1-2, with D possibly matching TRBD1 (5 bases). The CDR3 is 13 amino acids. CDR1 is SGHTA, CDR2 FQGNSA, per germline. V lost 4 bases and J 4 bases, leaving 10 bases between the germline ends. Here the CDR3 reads CASSSPGIYGYTF. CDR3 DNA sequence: TGTGCCAGCAGCTCCCCAGGGATCTATGGCTACACCTTC.

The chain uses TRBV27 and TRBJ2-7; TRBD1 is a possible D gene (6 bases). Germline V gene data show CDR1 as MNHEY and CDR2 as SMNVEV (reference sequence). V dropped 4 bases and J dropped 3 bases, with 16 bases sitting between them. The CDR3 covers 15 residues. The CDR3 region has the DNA TGTGCCAGCAGTTCCCGCCGGGACAACCTCTACGAGCAGTACTTC. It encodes CASSSRRDNLYEQYF.